This record concerns one T cell receptor (beta chain) sequence. Its cognate antigen is unknown. Vbeta (60) and Jbeta (13) primers were used in the PCR. The data were produced by immunoSEQ multiplex PCR, yet TCRdb's version contains in-frame clones alone and is incomplete. The sample consists of some 110,000 clones, roughly 68% of them appearing once. CDR3 length: 14 amino acids. V was cut by 4 bases and J by 3 bases, with 12 bases left in between. The V gene's germline CDR1 is MRHNA and CDR2 SNTAGT. Although they were nominally healthy when sampled, donors likely had unrecorded immune exposures. This record belongs to a study of cytomegalovirus exposure and HLA in healthy donors. Background on the study: Unique TCRs from HLA-typed donors, 65 million to 85 million of them, were held in an early data release. Study-level results: The authors enumerated 150 to 200 TCR beta chains as linked to cytomegalovirus. Donors belonging to an Asian-associated ancestry cluster reportedly showed fewer N-insertions in productive TCRs than the approximately 670-donor mean, according to what a later analysis found.

The chain couples TRBV6-4 to TRBJ1-1; D ambiguous. What was sequenced was PBMCs. The clonotype originates from a woman between 45 and 65 years old in good health and CMV-seropositive. CDR3 amino acids: CASSVDPRDTEAFF. As DNA, the CDR3 is TGTGCCAGCAGTGTCGACCCACGGGACACTGAAGCTTTCTTT.